A single T cell receptor (beta chain) is shown here with its context. The PCR ran on 60 Vbeta and 13 Jbeta primers. Profiled with immunoSEQ multiplex PCR; TCRdb holds only in-frame clones, not every one. This sample has some 270,000 clones, with 80% found just once. This sample is part of a study of cytomegalovirus exposure and HLA in healthy donors. V was clipped by 5 bases and J by 3 bases, with 13 bases between them. Germline V gives CDR1 MDHEN, CDR2 SYDVKM. CDR3 size: 14 residues. V and J are TRBV28 and TRBJ1-1, with a tentative D call TRBD1 (5 bases). Sequencing was performed on PBMCs. This clonotype was sampled from a girl aged 2 to 9 in good health and CMV-seronegative. In nucleotides, the CDR3 is TGTGCCAGCAGTCCCGACAGCCCTTACACTGAAGCTTTCTTT. It encodes CASSPDSPYTEAFF.